The clone carrying this TCR beta chain was seen at least ten times. Using its own MiXCR run on the reads, TCRdb lists one record per CDR3 protein. The sample includes fewer than 200,000 distinct CDR3 sequences, 9.5% of them seen just once. Unmatched junction bases numbered 5, after V lost 2 bases and J lost 5 bases. Germline CDR1 and CDR2: MDHEN and SYDVKM. CDR3 size: 16 residues. This entry belongs to a study of T cell repertoires in cytomegalovirus infection. Material for sequencing was PBMCs. This rearrangement joins TRBV28 to TRBJ2-3; 12 bases fit TRBD1. This receptor was taken from a human donor in good health (CMV status not recorded). Some clones in this sample may be carry-over from other donors' samples. CDR3 loop: CASSLQGQGALDTQYF. CDR3 sequence (DNA): TGTGCCAGCAGTTTACAGGGACAGGGGGCTTTAGATACGCAGTATTTT. Based on the CDR3 plus reference TRBV28 and TRBJ2-3, the full variable domain is DVKVTQSSRYLVKRTGEKVFLECVQDMDHENMFWYRQDPGLGLRLIYFSYDVKMKEKGDIPEGYSVSREKKERFSLILESASTNQTSMYLCASSLQGQGALDTQYFGPGTRLTVL.